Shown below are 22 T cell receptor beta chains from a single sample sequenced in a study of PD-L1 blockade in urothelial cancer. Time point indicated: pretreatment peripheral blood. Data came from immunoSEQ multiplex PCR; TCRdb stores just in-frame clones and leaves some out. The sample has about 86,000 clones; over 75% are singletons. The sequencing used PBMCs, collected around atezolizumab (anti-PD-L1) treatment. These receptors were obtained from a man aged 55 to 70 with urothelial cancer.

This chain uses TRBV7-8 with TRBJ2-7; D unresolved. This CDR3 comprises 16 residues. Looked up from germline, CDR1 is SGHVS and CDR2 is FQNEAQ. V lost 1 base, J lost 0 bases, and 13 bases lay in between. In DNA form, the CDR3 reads TGTGCCAGCAGCTTAGTCTCCCCCCCTAGCTCCTACGAGCAGTACTTC. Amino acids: CASSLVSPPSSYEQYF.

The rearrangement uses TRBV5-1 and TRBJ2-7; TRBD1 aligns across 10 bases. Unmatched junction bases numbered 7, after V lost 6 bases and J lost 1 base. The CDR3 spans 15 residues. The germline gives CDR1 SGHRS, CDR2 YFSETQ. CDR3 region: CASKRDRGLSYEQYF. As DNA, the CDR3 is TGCGCCAGCAAACGGGACAGGGGCCTTTCCTACGAGCAGTACTTC. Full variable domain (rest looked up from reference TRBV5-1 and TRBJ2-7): KAGVTQTPRYLIKTRGQQVTLSCSPISGHRSVSWYQQTPGQGLQFLFEYFSETQRNKGNFPGRFSGRQFSNSRSEMNVSTLELGDSALYLCASKRDRGLSYEQYFGPGTRLTVT.

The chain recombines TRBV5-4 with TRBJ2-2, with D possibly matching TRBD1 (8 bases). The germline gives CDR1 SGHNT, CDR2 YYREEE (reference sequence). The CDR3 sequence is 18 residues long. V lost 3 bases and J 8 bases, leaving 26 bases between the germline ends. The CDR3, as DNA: TGTGCCAGCAGCTCCGGGGGGACAGGCTGGGGGCCAGCGGGGGAGCTGTTTTTT. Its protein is CASSSGGTGWGPAGELFF.

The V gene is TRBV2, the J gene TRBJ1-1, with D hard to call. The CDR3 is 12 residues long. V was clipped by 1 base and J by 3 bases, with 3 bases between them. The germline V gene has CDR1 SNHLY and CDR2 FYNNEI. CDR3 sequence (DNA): TGTGCCAGCAGTGAAGTCTACACTGAAGCTTTCTTT. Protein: CASSEVYTEAFF. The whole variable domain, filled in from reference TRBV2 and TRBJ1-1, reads EPEVTQTPSHQVTQMGQEVILRCVPISNHLYFYWYRQILGQKVEFLVSFYNNEISEKSEIFDDQFSVERPDGSNFTLKIRSTKLEDSAMYFCASSEVYTEAFFGQGTRLTVV.

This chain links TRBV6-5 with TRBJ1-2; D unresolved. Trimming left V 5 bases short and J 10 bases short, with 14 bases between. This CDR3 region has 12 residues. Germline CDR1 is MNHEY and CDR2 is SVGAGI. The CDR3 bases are TGTGCCAGCAGTCAGGCAGGAATCTCCTACACCTTC. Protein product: CASSQAGISYTF.

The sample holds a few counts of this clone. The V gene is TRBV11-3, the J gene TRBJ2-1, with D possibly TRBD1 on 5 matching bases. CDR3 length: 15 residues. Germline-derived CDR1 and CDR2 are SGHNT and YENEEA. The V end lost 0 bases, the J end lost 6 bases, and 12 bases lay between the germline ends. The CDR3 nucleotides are TGTGCCAGCAGCTTAGAAATGGGGCGCCGCAATGAGCAGTTCTTC. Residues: CASSLEMGRRNEQFF.

DNA for the CDR3: TGTGCCAGCAGCTGGGGGACAGGGGCTGACGAGCAGTACTTC. This encodes CASSWGTGADEQYF. The chain joins TRBV7-3 to TRBJ2-7; 10 bases agree with TRBD1. The CDR3 extends over 14 amino acids. V trimming: 4 bases; J trimming: 5 bases; junction bases outside the gene matches: 5. Germline V gene data show CDR1 as SGHTA and CDR2 as FQGTGA.

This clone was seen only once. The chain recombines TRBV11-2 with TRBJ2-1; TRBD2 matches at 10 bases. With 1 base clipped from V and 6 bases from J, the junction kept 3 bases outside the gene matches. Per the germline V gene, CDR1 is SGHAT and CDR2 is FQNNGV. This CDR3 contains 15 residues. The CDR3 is CASSLVLAGPNEQFF. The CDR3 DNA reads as TGTGCCAGCAGCTTAGTACTAGCGGGGCCCAATGAGCAGTTCTTC.

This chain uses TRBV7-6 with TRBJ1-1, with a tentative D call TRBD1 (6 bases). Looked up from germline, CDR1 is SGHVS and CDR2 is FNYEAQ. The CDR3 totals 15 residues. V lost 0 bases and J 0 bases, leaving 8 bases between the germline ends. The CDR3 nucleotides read TGTGCCAGCAGCTTAGCGGGGGGGCTGAACACTGAAGCTTTCTTT. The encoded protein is CASSLAGGLNTEAFF.

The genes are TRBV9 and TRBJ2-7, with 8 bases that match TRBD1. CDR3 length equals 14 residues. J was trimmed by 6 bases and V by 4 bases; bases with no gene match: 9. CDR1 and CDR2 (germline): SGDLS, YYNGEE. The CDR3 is CASSIGTGGSEQYF. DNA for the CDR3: TGTGCCAGCAGCATAGGGACAGGCGGCTCCGAGCAGTACTTC. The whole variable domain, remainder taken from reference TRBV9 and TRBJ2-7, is DSGVTQTPKHLITATGQRVTLRCSPRSGDLSVYWYQQSLDQGLQFLIQYYNGEERAKGNILERFSAQQFPDLHSELNLSSLELGDSALYFCASSIGTGGSEQYFGPGTRLTVT.

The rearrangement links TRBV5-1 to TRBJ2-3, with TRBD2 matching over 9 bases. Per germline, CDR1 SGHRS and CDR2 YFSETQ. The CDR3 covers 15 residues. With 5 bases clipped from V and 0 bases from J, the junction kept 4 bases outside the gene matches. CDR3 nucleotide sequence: TGCGCCAGCAGGGCTAGCGGGGTGAGCACAGATACGCAGTATTTT. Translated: CASRASGVSTDTQYF. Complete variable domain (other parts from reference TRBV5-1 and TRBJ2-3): KAGVTQTPRYLIKTRGQQVTLSCSPISGHRSVSWYQQTPGQGLQFLFEYFSETQRNKGNFPGRFSGRQFSNSRSEMNVSTLELGDSALYLCASRASGVSTDTQYFGPGTRLTVL.

For the CDR3, the DNA is TGTGCCAGCAGCGGGGGACAGGGAGCGCAGTACTTC. The encoded protein is CASSGGQGAQYF. The gene calls are TRBV11-3 and TRBJ2-7; 9 nucleotides align to TRBD1. With V trimmed by 5 bases and J by 9 bases, 5 bases remained unmatched. Per germline, CDR1 SGHNT and CDR2 YENEEA. There are 12 residues in the CDR3.

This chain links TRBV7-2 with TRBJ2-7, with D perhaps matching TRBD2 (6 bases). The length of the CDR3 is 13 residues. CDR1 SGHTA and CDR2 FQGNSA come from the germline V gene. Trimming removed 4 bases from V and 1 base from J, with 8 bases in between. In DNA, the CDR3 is TGTGCCAGCAGCTCGACTAGATCCTACGAGCAGTACTTC. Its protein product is CASSSTRSYEQYF.

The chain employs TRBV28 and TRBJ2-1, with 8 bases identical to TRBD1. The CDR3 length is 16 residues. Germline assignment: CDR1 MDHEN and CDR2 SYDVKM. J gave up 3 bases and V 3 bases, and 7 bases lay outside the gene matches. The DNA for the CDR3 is TGTGCCAGCAGTTTTGGGGACAGGATGATCTACAATGAGCAGTTCTTC. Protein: CASSFGDRMIYNEQFF.

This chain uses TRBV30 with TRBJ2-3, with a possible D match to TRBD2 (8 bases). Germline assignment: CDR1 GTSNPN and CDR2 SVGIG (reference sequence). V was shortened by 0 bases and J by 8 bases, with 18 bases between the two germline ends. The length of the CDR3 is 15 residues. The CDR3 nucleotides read TGTGCCTGGAGTGTAGGGGGCTCCGGGGGGGGTACGCAGTATTTT. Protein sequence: CAWSVGGSGGGTQYF.

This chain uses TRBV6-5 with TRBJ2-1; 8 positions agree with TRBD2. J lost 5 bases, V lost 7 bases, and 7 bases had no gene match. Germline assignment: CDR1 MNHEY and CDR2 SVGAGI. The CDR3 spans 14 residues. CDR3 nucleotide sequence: TGTGCCAGCAACGGGGGGGCCGTAAACAATGAGCAGTTCTTC. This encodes CASNGGAVNNEQFF.

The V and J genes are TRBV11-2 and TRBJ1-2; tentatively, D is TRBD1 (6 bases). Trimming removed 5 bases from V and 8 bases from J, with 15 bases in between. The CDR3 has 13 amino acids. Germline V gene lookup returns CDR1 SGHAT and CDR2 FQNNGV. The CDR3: CASSTGPEGGYTF. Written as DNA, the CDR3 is TGTGCCAGCAGCACAGGGCCCGAGGGAGGCTACACCTTC.

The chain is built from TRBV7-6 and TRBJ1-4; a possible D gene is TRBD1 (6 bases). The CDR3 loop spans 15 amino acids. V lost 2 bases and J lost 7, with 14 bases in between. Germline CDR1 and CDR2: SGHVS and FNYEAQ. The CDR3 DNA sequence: TGTGCCAGCAGCTTAAGTTGGGGGCCGAGTGAAAAACTGTTTTTT. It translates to CASSLSWGPSEKLFF.

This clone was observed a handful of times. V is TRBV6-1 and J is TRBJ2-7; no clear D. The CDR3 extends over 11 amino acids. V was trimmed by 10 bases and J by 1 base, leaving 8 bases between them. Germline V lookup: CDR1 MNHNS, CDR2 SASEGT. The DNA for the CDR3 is TGTGCCACTTCCCTATCCTACGAGCAGTACTTC. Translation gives CATSLSYEQYF.

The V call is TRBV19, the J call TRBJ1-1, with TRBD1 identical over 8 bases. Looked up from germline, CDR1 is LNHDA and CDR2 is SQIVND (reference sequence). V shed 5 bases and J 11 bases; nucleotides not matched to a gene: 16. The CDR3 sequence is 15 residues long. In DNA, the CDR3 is TGTGCCAGTAGTCTAAATTTTCAGGGGGCTGGTAGCGCTTTCTTT. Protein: CASSLNFQGAGSAFF.

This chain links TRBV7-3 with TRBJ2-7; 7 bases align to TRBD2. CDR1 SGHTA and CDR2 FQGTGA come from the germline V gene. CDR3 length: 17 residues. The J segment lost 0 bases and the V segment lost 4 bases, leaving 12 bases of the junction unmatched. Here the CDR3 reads CASSSRVRGSSSYEQYF. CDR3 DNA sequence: TGTGCCAGCAGCTCAAGGGTGCGGGGGTCGAGCTCCTACGAGCAGTACTTC.

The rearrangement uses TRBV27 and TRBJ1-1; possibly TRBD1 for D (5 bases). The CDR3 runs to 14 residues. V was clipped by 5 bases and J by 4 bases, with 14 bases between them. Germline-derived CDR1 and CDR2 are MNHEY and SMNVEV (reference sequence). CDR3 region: CASSLAGGGTEAFF. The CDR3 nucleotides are TGTGCCAGCAGTCTGGCGGGGGGAGGCACTGAAGCTTTCTTT.